The clone carrying this TCR beta chain was detected a few times. Its antigen is not known. Using immunoSEQ multiplex PCR, the repertoire was profiled, and TCRdb retains in-frame clones only, with some absent. The sample comprises around 83,000 clones, 85% of which are singletons, and under 8.5% rests with the top ten. This record comes from a study of glioma-infiltrating T cells after dendritic cell vaccination. Study at large: Between about 2002 and 2012, patients got autologous tumor lysate-pulsed dendritic cell vaccines. Study results and limitations: Only a small number of patients had complete blood and tumor samples. Higher pretreatment TIL content predicted longer progression-free time and survival.

Noted time point: after dendritic cell vaccination, including at tumor progression/relapse. PBMC sampling occurred before vaccination, two weeks after the third dose, and at progression. The germline gives CDR1 SGHDN, CDR2 FVKESK. This CDR3 region has 14 residues. V was shortened by 4 bases and J by 0 bases, with 9 bases between the two germline ends. This rearrangement joins TRBV14 to TRBJ1-1; no definite D call. The origin of this receptor is a human donor with glioblastoma. The source was blood, collected after dendritic cell vaccination. This chain's CDR3 is CASSPPGMNTEAFF. The CDR3 DNA follows: TGTGCCAGCAGCCCCCCTGGCATGAACACTGAAGCTTTCTTT.